Each of the 8 T cell receptor beta chains below was sequenced from the same sample in a study of sequential checkpoint blockade in melanoma. Treatment defined: randomized to nivolumab then ipilimumab (arm A) or the reverse (arm B). Method: immunoSEQ multiplex PCR; TCRdb's copy keeps in-frame clones and lacks some. The sample carries about 22,000 clones, under 30% recorded once. Source: tumor tissue (inferred from file names), taken from a patient given nivolumab and ipilimumab in sequence. The receptor set was obtained from a human donor with melanoma.

This clone was seen more than once but under ten times. The chain is built from TRBV11-3 and TRBJ2-1; weak D call: TRBD2 (5 bases). The CDR3 contains 14 residues. Trimming left V 6 bases short and J 2 bases short, with 11 bases between. The germline gives CDR1 SGHNT, CDR2 YENEEA. The CDR3 sequence is CASSRRGAYNEQFF. For the CDR3, the DNA is TGTGCCAGCAGTCGCCGGGGAGCCTACAATGAGCAGTTCTTC.

This clone occurred many times. The rearrangement links TRBV6-8 to TRBJ2-5, with a possible D match to TRBD2 (5 bases). The CDR3 has 16 amino acids. The germline V gene encodes CDR1 MNHGY and CDR2 SAAAGT. The V end was cut by 0 bases, the J end by 3 bases, with 14 bases between. CDR3 DNA: TGTGCCAGCAGTTACTCGCCTCTTCCCGGGGAAGAGACCCAGTACTTC. This codes for CASSYSPLPGEETQYF.

The chain links TRBV10-3 to TRBJ2-1; D uncertain. The CDR3 length is 16 residues. Trimming cost V 1 base and J 0 bases, with 10 bases left between them. Germline CDR1 and CDR2: ENHRY and SYGVKD. The CDR3 loop reads CAISEFPESSYNEQFF. The CDR3 DNA follows: TGTGCCATCAGTGAGTTTCCCGAGAGCTCCTACAATGAGCAGTTCTTC.

V gene TRBV18 combines with J gene TRBJ2-2; no reliable D call. Germline values: CDR1 KGHSH, CDR2 LQKENI. The CDR3 is 16 amino acids. V shed 2 bases and J shed 1 base, with 11 bases lying between them. The CDR3 nucleotides read TGTGCCAGCTCACCAAGAACTTCCCTGAACACCGGGGAGCTGTTTTTT. Its translation: CASSPRTSLNTGELFF.

The chain uses TRBV9 and TRBJ1-4, with D possibly being TRBD1 (5 bases). V was pared by 0 bases and J by 2 bases, with 8 bases between. The germline V gene encodes CDR1 SGDLS and CDR2 YYNGEE. CDR3 length: 15 amino acids. The CDR3 nucleotides are TGTGCCAGCAGCGTAGCTGGGGGGACTAATGAAAAACTGTTTTTT. Translating gives CASSVAGGTNEKLFF.

This clone was seen many times. The chain recombines TRBV11-3 with TRBJ1-5; maybe TRBD1 (6 bases). Trimming took off 3 bases at V and 1 base at J, with 10 bases between the two ends. This CDR3 comprises 15 residues. The germline CDR1 and CDR2 sequences are SGHNT and YENEEA. The CDR3 here is CASSLAGASNQPQHF. The CDR3 DNA reads as TGTGCCAGCAGCTTGGCAGGGGCAAGCAATCAGCCCCAGCATTTT.

The chain employs TRBV5-1 and TRBJ2-2; TRBD1 is a possible D gene (7 bases). V dropped 4 bases and J dropped 4 bases, with 11 bases sitting between them. The CDR3 extends over 14 amino acids. Germline assignment: CDR1 SGHRS and CDR2 YFSETQ. The CDR3 reads CASSPQGGTGELFF. CDR3 nucleotides: TGCGCCAGCAGCCCGCAGGGGGGCACCGGGGAGCTGTTTTTT. Combining the CDR3 with reference TRBV5-1 and TRBJ2-2 gives the whole variable domain KAGVTQTPRYLIKTRGQQVTLSCSPISGHRSVSWYQQTPGQGLQFLFEYFSETQRNKGNFPGRFSGRQFSNSRSEMNVSTLELGDSALYLCASSPQGGTGELFFGEGSRLTVL.

This clone was seen a few times. CDR3 loop: CASSLGEERGGYNEQFF. The DNA of the CDR3 is TGTGCCAGCAGCTTGGGGGAAGAGCGGGGGGGATACAATGAGCAGTTCTTC. This chain links TRBV11-3 with TRBJ2-1, with 10 bases aligning to TRBD2. After removal of 3 bases from V and 4 bases from J, the junction contained 9 bases not matched to a gene. The CDR3 covers 17 residues. Germline CDR1 SGHNT, CDR2 YENEEA.